Reported below is one T cell receptor beta chain. Its antigen remains unidentified. The data originate from a study of T-cell reconstitution after alpha-beta-depleted transplantation in children. Study observations and caveats: By one year post-transplant, T-cell counts and diversity largely arose from T cells that were newly produced.

Unique molecular identifiers featured in how the TCRbeta library was prepared. TCRdb re-derived calls from the PCR reads in MiXCR, one entry per CDR3 protein. The repertoire has about 470,000 distinct CDR3 sequences, 43% of them found once; the top ten carry roughly 27%. From germline, CDR1 is SGHRS and CDR2 YFSETQ. The CDR3 totals 17 residues. Trimming stripped 2 bases from V and 1 base from J, with 18 bases between. The sequencing used PBMCs, collected before TCRalphabeta/CD19-depleted stem cell transplant. The TCR sequence derives from a girl aged 2-10 years with aplastic anemia, due to receive a stem cell transplant. V is TRBV5-1 and J is TRBJ2-5; D is unclear. CDR3 sequence (DNA): TGCGCCAGCAGCTTTTTCAAGCGCGAGGAACTCCAAGAGACCCAGTACTTC. It codes for CASSFFKREELQETQYF.